A selection of T cell receptor beta chains follows, all from one sample in a study of blood T cell repertoires in COVID-19. Clones were sequenced by immunoSEQ multiplex PCR, and TCRdb holds only the in-frame ones, with some missing. The table shows fewer than 350,000 clones, with about nine tenths occurring only once. The sequenced sample consisted of peripheral blood. The receptors derive from a middle-aged man with active or convalescent COVID-19. Both conserved end residues are part of each CDR3. The D gene is left open where the match is weak. Not all rows give a size; the values are once, few, many and, for expanded clones, a class.

TRBJ1-1 . . TRBV27 TGTGCCAGCAGTTTATCCCGAGGGGCCGGGGGGAACACTGAAGCTTTCTTT CASSLSRGAGGNTEAFF
TRBJ2-2 . . TRBV5-1 TGCGCCAGCAGCTTGGTTACAGGGTCCGGGGAGCTGTTTTTT CASSLVTGSGELFF
TRBJ1-1 TRBD1 few TRBV6-6 TGTGCCAGCAGTTACGGGCAGGGGGCTGTAACTGAAGCTTTCTTT CASSYGQGAVTEAFF
TRBJ2-4 TRBD2 . TRBV28 TGTGCCAGCAGTTTAGGAGGACCGGCTAGCGGGGGTGTAGCCAAAAACATTCAGTACTTC CASSLGGPASGGVAKNIQYF
TRBJ2-5 . . TRBV3-1/TRBV3-2 TGTGCCAGCAGCCAAGATCCCCGGGCAGGGTCGGAGACCCAGTACTTC CASSQDPRAGSETQYF
TRBJ2-7 TRBD1 . TRBV4-1 TGCGCCAGCAGCCAAGAAGAGGGGGCGGACGAGCAGTACTTC CASSQEEGADEQYF
TRBJ2-3 . . TRBV6-5 TGTGCCAGCATGAAGGAGACTACCACAGATACGCAGTATTTT CASMKETTTDTQYF
TRBJ2-2 . . TRBV12-3/TRBV12-4 TGTGCCAGCACTTCGGGAACCGGGGAGCTGTTTTTT CASTSGTGELFF
TRBJ1-2 TRBD1 once TRBV5-4 TGTGCCAGCAGCCCTGACAGGGAGGCCTATGGCTACACCTTC CASSPDREAYGYTF
TRBJ2-1 . . TRBV10-3 TGTGCCATCAGTGAGTCGCCAGAATATGAGCAGTTCTTC CAISESPEYEQFF
TRBJ2-1 . . TRBV5-1 TGCGCCAGCAACGGAGCCTGGGAGCAGTTCTTC CASNGAWEQFF
TRBJ2-2 . once TRBV24-1 TGTGCCACCATTGGGGATAGCGACACCGGGGAGCTGTTTTTT CATIGDSDTGELFF
TRBJ2-6 . . TRBV7-8 TGTGCCAGCATCCGTATGGGGGGAGAGACTGGGGCCAACGTCCTGACTTTC CASIRMGGETGANVLTF
TRBJ2-1 TRBD2 . TRBV24-1 TGTGCCACCAGCGGGACTAGCGGGGGGACCAATGAGCAGTTCTTC CATSGTSGGTNEQFF
TRBJ1-2 TRBD1 many TRBV2 TGTGCCAGCAGGGGACAGAGCAACTATGGCTACACCTTC CASRGQSNYGYTF
TRBJ2-2 . . TRBV6-5 TGTGCCAGCAGTACCCATTCAGGAATCGGGGAGCTGTTTTTT CASSTHSGIGELFF
TRBJ2-2 TRBD1 . TRBV19 TGTGCCACCCAGGACAGGGGGGCCACCGGGGAGCTGTTTTTT CATQDRGATGELFF
TRBJ2-7 TRBD2 . TRBV19 TGTGCCAGTAGTAAAGCGGGGGGGCCGCAAGAGCAGTACTTC CASSKAGGPQEQYF
TRBJ2-2 . . TRBV5-4 TGTGCCAGCAGCTTGGCAGGGATCGGGCGGTCCGGGGAGCTGTTTTTT CASSLAGIGRSGELFF
TRBJ2-1 . . TRBV2 TGTGCCAGCAGTGGGCAAGCCTACAATGAGCAGTTCTTC CASSGQAYNEQFF
TRBJ1-6 TRBD1 . TRBV10-2 TGCGCCAGCAGTTCAACAGGGGACAGCTCACCCCTCCACTTT CASSSTGDSSPLHF
TRBJ2-7 . . TRBV13 TGTGCCAGCAGCTTCGGGTTTCTAACCTACGAGCAGTACTTC CASSFGFLTYEQYF
TRBJ2-7 TRBD1 once TRBV11-3 TGTGCCAGCAGCTCCGGACAGGCCAGGAATTACGAGCAGTACTTC CASSSGQARNYEQYF
TRBJ1-2 . . TRBV6-5 TGTGCCAGCACAGGGGTCCGCGGCGGACGGGGCTACACCTTC CASTGVRGGRGYTF
TRBJ2-1 TRBD1 . TRBV7-9 TGTGCCAGCAGCCCAGGGGGCTACAATGAGCAGTTCTTC CASSPGGYNEQFF
TRBJ1-4 . . TRBV5-1 TGCGCCAGCAGCCAGGGTTCCGGGGAAAAACTGTTTTTT CASSQGSGEKLFF
TRBJ1-6 . once TRBV5-6 TGTGCCAGCAGCACTACGCAGGGTTATAATTCACCCCTCCACTTT CASSTTQGYNSPLHF
TRBJ2-3 TRBD2 . TRBV3-1/TRBV3-2 TGTGCCAGCAGCCTGACTAGCGCCGATACGCAGTATTTT CASSLTSADTQYF
TRBJ2-2 . once TRBV27 TGTGCCAGCAGAACTCTAGCGAGAGCGAACACCGGGGAGCTGTTTTTT CASRTLARANTGELFF